This T cell receptor beta chain was sequenced during a study of Graves' ophthalmopathy and Graves' hyperthyroidism. Study in general: Stable hyperthyroidism denotes an absence of ophthalmopathy throughout 18 months of follow-up. Findings of the study overall: In separating ophthalmopathy from stable hyperthyroidism, a 13-signature model achieved roughly 87% sensitivity and 81.08% specificity.

For repertoire sequencing, the TCR beta CDR3 regions were amplified from RNA transcripts. First-round RT-PCR employed HTBI primers, with a second-round multiplex PCR after it. MiXCR, run by TCRdb on the multiplex PCR reads, gives a single entry per CDR3 protein. Of over a million distinct CDR3 sequences listed, about 35% were seen once; the top ten hold around 10%. Excluded were patients with other autoimmune diseases, uncontrolled infections, pregnancy or lactation. Establishment of the diagnosis relied upon clinical symptoms, serum thyroxine, TRAb, thyroid ultrasound and orbital computed tomography. Ten or more counts support this clonotype. Its antigen is as yet unknown. The CDR3 totals 17 residues. V was pared by 5 bases and J by 0 bases, with 10 bases of the junction left unmatched. CDR1 and CDR2 (germline): SEHNR, FQNEAQ (reference sequence).

The TCR comes from an adult man with Graves' hyperthyroidism. The sequenced material came from peripheral blood or thyroid tissue (not recorded which). The chain has TRBV7-9 and TRBJ1-5; 7 bases are shared with TRBD1. In DNA, the CDR3 is TGTGCCAGCAGCAATGCCGGGACAGCTTTTAGCAATCAGCCCCAGCATTTT. This codes for CASSNAGTAFSNQPQHF.